This T cell receptor beta chain was sequenced in a study of T cell changes during pregnancy in multiple sclerosis. Here immunoSEQ multiplex PCR was the method, and the copy in TCRdb shows in-frame clones only, minus some. The table lists 40,000 to 45,000 clones, 75% to 90% of them singletons. Trimming took 0 bases from V and 8 from J, leaving 2 bases between them. This CDR3 has 11 residues. CDR1 and CDR2 (germline): SEHNR, FQNEAQ (reference sequence). The rearrangement links TRBV7-9 to TRBJ2-1, with D unclear. The receptor's source is a female donor with multiple sclerosis, enrolled in a pregnancy study. Sample: CD4+ T cells from peripheral blood mononuclear cells, taken in the first trimester of pregnancy. CDR3 DNA: TGTGCCAGCAGCTTAGCCGATGAGCAGTTCTTC. It encodes CASSLADEQFF.